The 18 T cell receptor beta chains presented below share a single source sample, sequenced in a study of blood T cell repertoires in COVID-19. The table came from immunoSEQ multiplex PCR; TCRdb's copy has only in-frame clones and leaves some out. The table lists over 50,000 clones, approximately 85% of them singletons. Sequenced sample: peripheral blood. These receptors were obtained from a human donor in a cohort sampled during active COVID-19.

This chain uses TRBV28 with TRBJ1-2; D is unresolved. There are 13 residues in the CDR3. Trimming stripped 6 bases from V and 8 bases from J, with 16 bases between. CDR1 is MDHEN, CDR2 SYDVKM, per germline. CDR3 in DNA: TGTGCCAGCAGCCCAAGTCGAGTATGGGGCTACACCTTC. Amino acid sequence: CASSPSRVWGYTF.

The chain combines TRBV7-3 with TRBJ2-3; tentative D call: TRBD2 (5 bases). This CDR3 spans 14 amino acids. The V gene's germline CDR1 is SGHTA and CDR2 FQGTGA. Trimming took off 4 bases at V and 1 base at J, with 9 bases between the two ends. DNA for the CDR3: TGTGCCAGCAGCTACCTAGCCGGCACAGATACGCAGTATTTT. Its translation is CASSYLAGTDTQYF.

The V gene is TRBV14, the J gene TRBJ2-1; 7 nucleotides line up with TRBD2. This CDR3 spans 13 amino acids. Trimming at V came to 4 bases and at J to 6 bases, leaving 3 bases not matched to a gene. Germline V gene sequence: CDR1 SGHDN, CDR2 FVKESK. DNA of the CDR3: TGTGCCAGCAGCCTGGGACTAACCAATGAGCAGTTCTTC. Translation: CASSLGLTNEQFF.

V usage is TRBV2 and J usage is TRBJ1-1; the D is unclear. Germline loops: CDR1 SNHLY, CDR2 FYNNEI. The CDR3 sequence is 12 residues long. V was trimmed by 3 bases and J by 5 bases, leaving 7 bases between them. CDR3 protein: CASSDPLTEAFF. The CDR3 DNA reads TGTGCCAGCAGTGATCCGTTAACTGAAGCTTTCTTT.

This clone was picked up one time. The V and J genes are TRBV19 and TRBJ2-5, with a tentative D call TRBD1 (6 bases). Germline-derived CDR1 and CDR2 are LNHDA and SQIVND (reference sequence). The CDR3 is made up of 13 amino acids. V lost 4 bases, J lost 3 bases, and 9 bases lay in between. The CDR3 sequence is CASSTRQEETQYF. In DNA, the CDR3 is TGTGCCAGTAGTACAAGACAGGAAGAGACCCAGTACTTC.

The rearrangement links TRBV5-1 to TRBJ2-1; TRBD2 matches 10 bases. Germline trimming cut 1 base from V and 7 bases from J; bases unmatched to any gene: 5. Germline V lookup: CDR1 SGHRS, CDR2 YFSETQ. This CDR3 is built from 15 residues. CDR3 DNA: TGCGCCAGCAGCTTGATCAGCGGGAGGGGTAATGAGCAGTTCTTC. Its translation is CASSLISGRGNEQFF.

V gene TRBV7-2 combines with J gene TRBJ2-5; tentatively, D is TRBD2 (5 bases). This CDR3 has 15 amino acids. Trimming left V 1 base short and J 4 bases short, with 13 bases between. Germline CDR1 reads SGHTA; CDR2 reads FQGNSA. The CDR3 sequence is CASSLGGSSGETQYF. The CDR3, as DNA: TGTGCCAGCAGCTTAGGAGGGTCCTCGGGAGAGACCCAGTACTTC.

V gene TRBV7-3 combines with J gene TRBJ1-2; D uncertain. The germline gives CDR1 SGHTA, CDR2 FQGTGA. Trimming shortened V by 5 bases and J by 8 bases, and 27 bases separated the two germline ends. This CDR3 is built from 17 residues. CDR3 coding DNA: TGTGCCAGCAGCCCCAAACCTCCCGCAGGCGGGTTGGAAGGCTACACCTTC. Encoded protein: CASSPKPPAGGLEGYTF.

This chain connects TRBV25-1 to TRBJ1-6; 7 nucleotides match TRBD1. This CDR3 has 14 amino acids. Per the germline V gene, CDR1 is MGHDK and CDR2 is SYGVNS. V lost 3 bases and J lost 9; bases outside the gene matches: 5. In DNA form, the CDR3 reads TGTGCCAGCAGTGATCAGGGGGGTTTTTCACCCCTCCACTTT. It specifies CASSDQGGFSPLHF.

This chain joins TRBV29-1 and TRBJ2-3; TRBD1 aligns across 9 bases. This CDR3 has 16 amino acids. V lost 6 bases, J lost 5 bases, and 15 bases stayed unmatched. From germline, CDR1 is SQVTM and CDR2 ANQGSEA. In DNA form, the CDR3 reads TGCAGCGTGAACGGGGACAGGGCTAAGTTTGGAGATACGCAGTATTTT. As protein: CSVNGDRAKFGDTQYF.

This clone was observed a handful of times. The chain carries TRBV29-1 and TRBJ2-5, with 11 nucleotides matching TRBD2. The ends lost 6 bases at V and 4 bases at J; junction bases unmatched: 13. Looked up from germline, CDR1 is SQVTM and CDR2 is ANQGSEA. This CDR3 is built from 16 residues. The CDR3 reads CSVPGTSGSLGETQYF. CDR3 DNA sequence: TGCAGCGTCCCCGGGACTAGCGGTAGTTTAGGAGAGACCCAGTACTTC.

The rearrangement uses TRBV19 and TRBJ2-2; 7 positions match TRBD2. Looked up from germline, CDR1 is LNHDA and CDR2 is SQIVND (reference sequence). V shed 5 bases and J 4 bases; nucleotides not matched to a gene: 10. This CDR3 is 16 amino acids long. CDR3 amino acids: CASSPAGVYPTGELFF. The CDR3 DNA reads TGTGCCAGTAGTCCCGCGGGAGTTTACCCCACCGGGGAGCTGTTTTTT.

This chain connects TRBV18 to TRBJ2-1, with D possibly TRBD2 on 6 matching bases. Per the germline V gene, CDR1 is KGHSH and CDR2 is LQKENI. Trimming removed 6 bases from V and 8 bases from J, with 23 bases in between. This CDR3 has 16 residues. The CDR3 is CASSLPGTATPHEQFF. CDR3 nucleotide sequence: TGTGCCAGCTCCCTCCCCGGGACTGCAACCCCCCATGAGCAGTTCTTC.

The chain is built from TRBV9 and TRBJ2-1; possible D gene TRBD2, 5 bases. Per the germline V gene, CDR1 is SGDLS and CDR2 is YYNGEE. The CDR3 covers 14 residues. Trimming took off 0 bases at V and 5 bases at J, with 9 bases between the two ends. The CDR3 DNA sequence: TGTGCCAGCAGCGTAGACAGCGGAAACAATGAGCAGTTCTTC. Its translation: CASSVDSGNNEQFF.

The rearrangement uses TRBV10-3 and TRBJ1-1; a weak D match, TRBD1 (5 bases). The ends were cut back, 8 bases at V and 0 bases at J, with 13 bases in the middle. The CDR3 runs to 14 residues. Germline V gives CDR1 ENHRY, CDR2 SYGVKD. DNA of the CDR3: TGTGCCATCCGGGGGGAAGAGATGAACACTGAAGCTTTCTTT. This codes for CAIRGEEMNTEAFF.

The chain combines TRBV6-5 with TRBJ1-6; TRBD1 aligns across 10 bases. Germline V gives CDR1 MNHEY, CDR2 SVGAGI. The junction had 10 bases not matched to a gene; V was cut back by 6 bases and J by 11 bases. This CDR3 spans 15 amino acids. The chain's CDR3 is CASRKGTGVEAPLHF. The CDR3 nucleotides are TGTGCCAGCAGAAAGGGGACAGGGGTTGAGGCACCCCTCCACTTT.

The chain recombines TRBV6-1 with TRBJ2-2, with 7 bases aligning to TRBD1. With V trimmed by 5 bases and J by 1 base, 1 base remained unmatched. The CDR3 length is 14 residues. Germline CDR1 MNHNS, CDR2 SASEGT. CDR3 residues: CASSRTGNTGELFF. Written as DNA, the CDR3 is TGTGCCAGCAGTCGGACAGGGAACACCGGGGAGCTGTTTTTT.

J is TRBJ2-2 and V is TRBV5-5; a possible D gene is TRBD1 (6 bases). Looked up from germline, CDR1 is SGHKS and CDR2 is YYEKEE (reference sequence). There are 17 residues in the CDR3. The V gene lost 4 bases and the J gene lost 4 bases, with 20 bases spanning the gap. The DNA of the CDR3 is TGTGCCAGCAGCCCGCGGGTACCCCAGGGGAGCACCGGGGAGCTGTTTTTT. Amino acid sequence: CASSPRVPQGSTGELFF.